This TCR beta chain is from a study of shared clonotypes between healthy human individuals. The overall study: The donor group consisted of two women and a few men, aged 18 to 49.

Assay: immunoSEQ multiplex PCR; the TCRdb copy retains only in-frame clones and omits some. The sample lists a few million clones, 85% to 95% seen once, with more than 0.35% in the top ten. There are 17 residues in the CDR3. The V end was cut by 4 bases, the J end by 0 bases, with 16 bases between. Germline V lookup: CDR1 SNHLY, CDR2 FYNNEI. Recent acute infections and vaccinations were absent in the healthy HIV-negative adult donors. Negatively enriched CD4+ T cells were divided by CD45RA into naive and memory. Sequencing was carried out using naive CD4+ T cells from PBMCs. Subset: CD45RA+ positively selected. The receptor was isolated from a man aged 18-30 years in good health. Some clones in this sample may be carry-over from other donors' samples. V and J are TRBV2 and TRBJ1-3; D unresolved. Here the CDR3 reads CASSAEHNLDSGNTIYF. The CDR3 DNA is TGTGCCAGCAGTGCTGAGCACAACTTGGACTCTGGAAACACCATATATTTT.